The clone carrying this T cell receptor (beta chain) was seen a single time. This sample was included in a study of T cells in Graves' hyperthyroidism and ophthalmopathy. Regions amplified from RNA transcripts were the TCR beta CDR3 regions. Primed by the HTBI set, a first-round RT-PCR was run on the TCR CDR3. TCRdb redid the calling of the multiplex PCR reads with MiXCR, one entry per CDR3 protein. The sample holds about 620,000 distinct CDR3 sequences; 15% to 20% are singletons and the top ten take around 3.9%. Those with hyperthyroidism were 18 to 65 years old, newly diagnosed, and ill for under 2 months. This CDR3 has 13 residues. Germline assignment: CDR1 GTSNPN and CDR2 SVGIG (reference sequence). Deletions cut 5 bases from V and 0 bases from J, with 8 bases between.

The receptor was isolated from a woman aged 25-40 years with Graves' hyperthyroidism. Sequenced sample: blood. V usage is TRBV30 and J usage is TRBJ1-3, with a weak D call TRBD1 (5 bases). CDR3 nucleotide sequence: TGTGCCTGGGGGGGAGACTCTGGAAACACCATATATTTT. Translated: CAWGGDSGNTIYF.